Below, 2 T cell receptor beta chains from the same sample are listed, as sequenced in a study of CD8+CD57+ T cells in acquired aplastic anemia. Investigators profiled TCR beta VDJ and CDR3 from genomic DNA template. TCRdb re-derived calls from the reads in MiXCR, one entry per CDR3 protein. The sample has around 290,000 distinct CDR3 sequences, under 65% seen once. Sequenced patients had shown CD8+CD57+ cell expansion by flow cytometry. Sample: sorted CD4+, CD8+, or CD8+CD57+ T cells (not recorded which) from PBMCs. The source of these receptors is a human donor with aplastic anemia.

This clonotype was picked up many times. This sequence joins TRBV19 and TRBJ1-2; perhaps TRBD1 as D (5 bases). The CDR3 consists of 13 residues. Germline V gives CDR1 LNHDA, CDR2 SQIVND (reference sequence). V lost 7 bases, J lost 4 bases, and 13 bases lay in between. The CDR3 reads CASTADSSYGYTF. The CDR3 region has the DNA TGTGCCAGTACCGCCGACAGTAGCTATGGCTACACCTTC.

This clonotype turned up a few times. The chain employs TRBV18 and TRBJ1-1, with TRBD1 matching over 9 bases. The CDR3 consists of 18 residues. Germline CDR1 and CDR2: KGHSH and LQKENI. The ends lost 3 bases at V and 2 bases at J; junction bases unmatched: 13. CDR3 sequence reads: CASSPRQTGGFANTEAFF. CDR3 bases: TGTGCCAGCTCACCCCGCCAGACAGGGGGATTTGCAAACACTGAAGCTTTCTTT.